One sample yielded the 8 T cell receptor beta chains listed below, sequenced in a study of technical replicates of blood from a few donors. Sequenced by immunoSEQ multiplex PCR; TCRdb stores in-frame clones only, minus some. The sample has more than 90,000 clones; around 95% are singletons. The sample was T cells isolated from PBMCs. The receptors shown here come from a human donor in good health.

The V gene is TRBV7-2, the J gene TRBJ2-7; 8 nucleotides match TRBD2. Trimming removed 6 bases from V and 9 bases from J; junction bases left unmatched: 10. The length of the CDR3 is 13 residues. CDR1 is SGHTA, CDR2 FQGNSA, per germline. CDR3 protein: CASRPSGGGAQYF. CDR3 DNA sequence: TGTGCCAGCAGACCCTCGGGGGGGGGTGCGCAGTACTTC.

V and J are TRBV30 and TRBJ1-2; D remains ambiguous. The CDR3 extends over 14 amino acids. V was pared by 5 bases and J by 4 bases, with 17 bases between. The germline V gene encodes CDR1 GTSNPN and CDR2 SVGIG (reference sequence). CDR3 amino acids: CAWGAAGVGYGYTF. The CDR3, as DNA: TGTGCCTGGGGCGCCGCCGGGGTAGGCTATGGCTACACCTTC.

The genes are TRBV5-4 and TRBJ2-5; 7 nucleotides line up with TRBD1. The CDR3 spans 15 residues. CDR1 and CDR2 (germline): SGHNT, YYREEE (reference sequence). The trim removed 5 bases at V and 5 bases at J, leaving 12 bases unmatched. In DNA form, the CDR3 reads TGTGCCAGCAGACTAGAAGGGGGCGCGTGGGAGACCCAGTACTTC. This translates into CASRLEGGAWETQYF.

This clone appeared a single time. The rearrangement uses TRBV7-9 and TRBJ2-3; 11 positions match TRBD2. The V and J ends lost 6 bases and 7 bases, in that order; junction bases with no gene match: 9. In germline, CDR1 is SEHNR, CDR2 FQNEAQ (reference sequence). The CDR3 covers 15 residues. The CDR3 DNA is TGTGCCAGCAGGGATAGCGGGGGGGCGAGGTATACGCAGTATTTT. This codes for CASRDSGGARYTQYF. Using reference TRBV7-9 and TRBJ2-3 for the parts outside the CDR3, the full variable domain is DTGVSQNPRHKITKRGQNVTFRCDPISEHNRLYWYRQTLGQGPEFLTYFQNEAQLEKSRLLSDRFSAERPKGSFSTLEIQRTEQGDSAMYLCASRDSGGARYTQYFGPGTRLTVL.

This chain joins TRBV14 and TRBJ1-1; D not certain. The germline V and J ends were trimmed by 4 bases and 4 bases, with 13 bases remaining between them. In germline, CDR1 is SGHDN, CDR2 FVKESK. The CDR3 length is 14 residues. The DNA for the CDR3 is TGTGCCAGCAGCCCGATGGGCAGTACCACTGAAGCTTTCTTT. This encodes CASSPMGSTTEAFF.

The CDR3 loop is CASSPNPPGTGNGYTF. Here the CDR3 DNA reads TGTGCCAGCAGTCCAAACCCTCCCGGGACAGGGAATGGCTACACCTTC. The chain combines TRBV27 with TRBJ1-2, with TRBD1 identical over 9 bases. Looked up from germline, CDR1 is MNHEY and CDR2 is SMNVEV (reference sequence). CDR3 size: 16 residues. With V trimmed by 5 bases and J by 6 bases, 13 bases remained unmatched.

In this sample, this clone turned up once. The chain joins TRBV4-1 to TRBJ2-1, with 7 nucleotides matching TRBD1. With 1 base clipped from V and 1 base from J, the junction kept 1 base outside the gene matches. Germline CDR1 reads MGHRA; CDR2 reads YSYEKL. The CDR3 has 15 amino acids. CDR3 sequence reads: CASSQGQGSYNEQFF. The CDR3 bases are TGCGCCAGCAGCCAAGGACAGGGTTCCTACAATGAGCAGTTCTTC.

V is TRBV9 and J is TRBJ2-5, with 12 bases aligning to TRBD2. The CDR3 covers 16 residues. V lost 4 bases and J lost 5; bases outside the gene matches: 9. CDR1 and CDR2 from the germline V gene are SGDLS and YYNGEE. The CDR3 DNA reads TGTGCCAGCAGCCCAGGACTAGCGGGGATGGGGGAGACCCAGTACTTC. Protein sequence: CASSPGLAGMGETQYF.